This T cell receptor (beta chain) was recorded in a study of a mutant IDH1 vaccine in newly diagnosed glioma. Study as a whole: Treated patients, about 60% male and around 38% female, averaged about 40 years of age. Earlier therapy was either radiotherapy, temozolomide, or both, and most got both.

This clone was recorded a few times. Its antigen is still unknown. The repertoire was sequenced with immunoSEQ multiplex PCR; TCRdb's copy has only in-frame clones and lacks some. The table shows about 69,000 clones, with around 87% occurring only once. The sample's time point: week 35, safety follow-up. All doses held 300 ug of mutant IDH1 20-mer peptide, with topical imiquimod. Germline V gene data show CDR1 as MGHRA and CDR2 as YSYEKL. V was pared by 3 bases and J by 6 bases, with 14 bases between. The CDR3 loop spans 14 amino acids. This rearrangement joins TRBV4-1 to TRBJ1-1; D possibly corresponds to TRBD1 (5 bases). This receptor was identified in a young man with glioma. Sequencing used PBMCs, obtained from a glioma patient whose treatment included an IDH1 peptide vaccine. This CDR3 reads CASSQKQGGSEAFF. Here the CDR3 DNA reads TGCGCCAGCAGCCAGAAGCAGGGCGGGTCTGAAGCTTTCTTT.